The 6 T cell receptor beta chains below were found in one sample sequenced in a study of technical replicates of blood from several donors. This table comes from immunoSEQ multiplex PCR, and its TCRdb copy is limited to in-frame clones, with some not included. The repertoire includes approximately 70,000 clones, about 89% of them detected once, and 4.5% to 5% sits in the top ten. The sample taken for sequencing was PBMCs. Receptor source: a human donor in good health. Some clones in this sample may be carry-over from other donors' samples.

The CDR3 is CASSQDPGGTDTQYF. CDR3 nucleotide sequence: TGCGCCAGCAGCCAAGATCCAGGGGGCACAGATACGCAGTATTTT. The V gene is TRBV4-3, the J gene TRBJ2-3, with TRBD1 as a possible D gene (6 bases). Germline V lookup: CDR1 LGHNA, CDR2 YSLEER. The CDR3 has 15 residues. Between the trimmed V and J ends, which lost 0 bases and 1 base, there was a span of 8 bases.

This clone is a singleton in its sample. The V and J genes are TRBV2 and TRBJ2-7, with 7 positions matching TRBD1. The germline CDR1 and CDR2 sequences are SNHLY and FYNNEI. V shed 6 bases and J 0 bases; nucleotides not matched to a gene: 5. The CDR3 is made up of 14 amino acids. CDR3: CASRTGPISYEQYF. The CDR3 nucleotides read TGTGCCAGCAGGACAGGGCCCATCTCCTACGAGCAGTACTTC.

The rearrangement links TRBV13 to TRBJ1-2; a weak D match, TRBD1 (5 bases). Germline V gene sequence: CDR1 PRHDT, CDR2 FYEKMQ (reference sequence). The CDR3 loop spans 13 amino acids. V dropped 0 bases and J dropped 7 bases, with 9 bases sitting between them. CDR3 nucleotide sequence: TGTGCCAGCAGCTTAGGGACAGATCTTGGCTACACCTTC. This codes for CASSLGTDLGYTF.

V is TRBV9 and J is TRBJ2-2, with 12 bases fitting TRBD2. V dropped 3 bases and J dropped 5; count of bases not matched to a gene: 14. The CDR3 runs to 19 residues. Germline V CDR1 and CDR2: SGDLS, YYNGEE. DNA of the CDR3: TGTGCCAGCAGCGGAATACCCGGACTAGCGGGGATGGGGACCGGGGAGCTGTTTTTT. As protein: CASSGIPGLAGMGTGELFF. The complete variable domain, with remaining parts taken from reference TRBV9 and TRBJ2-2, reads DSGVTQTPKHLITATGQRVTLRCSPRSGDLSVYWYQQSLDQGLQFLIQYYNGEERAKGNILERFSAQQFPDLHSELNLSSLELGDSALYFCASSGIPGLAGMGTGELFFGEGSRLTVL.

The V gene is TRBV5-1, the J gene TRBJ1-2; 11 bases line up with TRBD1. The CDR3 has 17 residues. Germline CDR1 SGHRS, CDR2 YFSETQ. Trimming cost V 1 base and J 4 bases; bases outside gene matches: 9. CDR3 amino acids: CASSLTRTGGESYGYTF. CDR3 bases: TGCGCCAGCAGCTTGACCCGGACAGGGGGCGAGAGCTATGGCTACACCTTC.

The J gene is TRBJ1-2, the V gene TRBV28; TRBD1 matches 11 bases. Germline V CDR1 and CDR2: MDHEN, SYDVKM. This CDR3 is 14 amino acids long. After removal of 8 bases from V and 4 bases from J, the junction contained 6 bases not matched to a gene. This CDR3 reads CASQRDRGGYGYTF. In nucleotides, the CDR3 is TGTGCCAGCCAAAGGGACAGGGGGGGCTATGGCTACACCTTC.